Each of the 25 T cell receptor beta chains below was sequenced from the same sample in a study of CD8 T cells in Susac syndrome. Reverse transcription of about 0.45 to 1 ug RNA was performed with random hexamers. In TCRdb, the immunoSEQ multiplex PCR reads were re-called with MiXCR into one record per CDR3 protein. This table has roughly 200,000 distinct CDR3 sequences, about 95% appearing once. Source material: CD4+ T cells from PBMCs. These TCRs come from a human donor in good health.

The CDR3 nucleotides are TGTGCCAGTAGTCCTGGGGCCAACGTCCTGACTTTC. It yields the protein CASSPGANVLTF. The chain joins TRBV19 to TRBJ2-6; no clear D gene. The ends were cut back, 5 bases at V and 2 bases at J, with 1 base in the middle. Germline loops: CDR1 LNHDA, CDR2 SQIVND (reference sequence). CDR3 size: 12 residues.

CDR3 nucleotides: TGTGCCAGCAGCGTGGGGAGCGGGAGCACAGATACGCAGTATTTT. The encoded protein is CASSVGSGSTDTQYF. The chain recombines TRBV9 with TRBJ2-3, with a weak D call TRBD2 (6 bases). V was trimmed by 2 bases and J by 0 bases, leaving 10 bases between them. The CDR3 is made up of 15 amino acids. In germline, CDR1 is SGDLS, CDR2 YYNGEE.

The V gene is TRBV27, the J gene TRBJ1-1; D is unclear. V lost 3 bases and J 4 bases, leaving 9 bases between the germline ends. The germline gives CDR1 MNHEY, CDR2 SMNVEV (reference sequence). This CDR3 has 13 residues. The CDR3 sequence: CASSFGEVTEAFF. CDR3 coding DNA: TGTGCCAGCAGTTTTGGGGAAGTCACTGAAGCTTTCTTT.

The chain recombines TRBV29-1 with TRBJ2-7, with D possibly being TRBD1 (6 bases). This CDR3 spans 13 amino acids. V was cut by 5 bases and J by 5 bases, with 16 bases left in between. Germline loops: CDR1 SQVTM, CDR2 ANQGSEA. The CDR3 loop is CSVTAGVYDEQYF. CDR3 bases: TGCAGCGTTACGGCAGGGGTTTACGACGAGCAGTACTTC.

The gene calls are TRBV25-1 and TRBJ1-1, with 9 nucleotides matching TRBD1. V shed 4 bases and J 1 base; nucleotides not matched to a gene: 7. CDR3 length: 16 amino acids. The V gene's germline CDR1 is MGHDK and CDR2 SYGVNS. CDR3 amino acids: CASSAPQGASNTEAFF. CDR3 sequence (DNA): TGTGCCAGCAGTGCCCCACAGGGGGCTTCGAACACTGAAGCTTTCTTT.

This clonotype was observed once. This CDR3 reads CSAASRPRGEQYF. As DNA, the CDR3 is TGCAGTGCTGCCTCCCGACCCCGAGGGGAGCAGTACTTC. The chain is built from TRBV20-1 and TRBJ2-7, with D maybe TRBD2 (5 bases). Looked up from germline, CDR1 is DFQATT and CDR2 is SNEGSKA (reference sequence). The CDR3 sequence is 13 residues long. Trimming took off 5 bases at V and 7 bases at J, with 18 bases between the two ends.

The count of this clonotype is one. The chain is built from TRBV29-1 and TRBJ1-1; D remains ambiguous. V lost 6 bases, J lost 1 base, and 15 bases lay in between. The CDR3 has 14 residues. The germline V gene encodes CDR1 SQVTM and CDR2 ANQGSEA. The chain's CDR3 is CSVEPVKGNTEAFF. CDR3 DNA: TGCAGCGTAGAACCCGTAAAGGGGAACACTGAAGCTTTCTTT.

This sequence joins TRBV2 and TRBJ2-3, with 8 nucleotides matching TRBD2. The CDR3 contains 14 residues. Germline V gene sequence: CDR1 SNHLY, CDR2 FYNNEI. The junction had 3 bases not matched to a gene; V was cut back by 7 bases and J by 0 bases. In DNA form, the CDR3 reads TGTGCCAGCACGGCTAGCGGGAGCACAGATACGCAGTATTTT. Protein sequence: CASTASGSTDTQYF.

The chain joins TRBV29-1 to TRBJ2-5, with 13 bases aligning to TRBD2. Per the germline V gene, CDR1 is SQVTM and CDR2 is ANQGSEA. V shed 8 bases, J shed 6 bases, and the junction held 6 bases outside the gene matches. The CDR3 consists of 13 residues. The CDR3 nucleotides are TGCAGCTCTCGGACTAGCGGGAGACAGACCCAGTACTTC. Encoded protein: CSSRTSGRQTQYF.

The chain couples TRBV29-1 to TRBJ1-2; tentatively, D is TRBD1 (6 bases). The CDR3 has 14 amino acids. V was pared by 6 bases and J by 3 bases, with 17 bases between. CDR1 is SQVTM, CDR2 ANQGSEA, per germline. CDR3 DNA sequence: TGCAGCGTCGCTCAGGGGTCCCGAGACTATGGCTACACCTTC. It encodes CSVAQGSRDYGYTF.

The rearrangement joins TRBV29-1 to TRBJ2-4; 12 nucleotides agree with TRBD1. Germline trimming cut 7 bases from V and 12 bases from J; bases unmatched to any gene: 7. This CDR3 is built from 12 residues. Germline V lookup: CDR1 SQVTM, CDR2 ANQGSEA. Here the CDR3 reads CSDGGQGANQYF. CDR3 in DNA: TGCAGCGACGGGGGACAGGGGGCAAATCAGTACTTC.

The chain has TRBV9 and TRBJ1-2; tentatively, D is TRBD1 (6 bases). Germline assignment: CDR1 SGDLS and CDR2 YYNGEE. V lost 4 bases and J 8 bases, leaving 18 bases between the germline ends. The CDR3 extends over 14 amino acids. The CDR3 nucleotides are TGTGCCAGCAGCACCCAGGGGCCCCGGGGGGGCTACACCTTC. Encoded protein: CASSTQGPRGGYTF.

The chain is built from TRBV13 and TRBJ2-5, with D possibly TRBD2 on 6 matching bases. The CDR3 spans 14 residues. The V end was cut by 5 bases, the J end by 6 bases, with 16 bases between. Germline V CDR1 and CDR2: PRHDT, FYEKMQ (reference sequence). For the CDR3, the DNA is TGTGCCAGCAGCGGGCGGACTACGTTAAAGACCCAGTACTTC. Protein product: CASSGRTTLKTQYF.

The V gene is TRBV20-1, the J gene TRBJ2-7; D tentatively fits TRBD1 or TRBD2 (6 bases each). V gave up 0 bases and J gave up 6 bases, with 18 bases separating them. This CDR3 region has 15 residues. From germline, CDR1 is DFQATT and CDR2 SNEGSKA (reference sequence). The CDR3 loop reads CSARDGYGRGREQYF. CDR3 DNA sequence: TGCAGTGCTAGAGATGGGTACGGCCGGGGGCGCGAGCAGTACTTC.

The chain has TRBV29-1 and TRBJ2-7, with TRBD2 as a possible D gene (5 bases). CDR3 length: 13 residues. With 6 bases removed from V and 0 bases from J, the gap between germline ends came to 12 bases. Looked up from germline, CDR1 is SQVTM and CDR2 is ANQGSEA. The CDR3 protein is CSVGGSVSYEQYF. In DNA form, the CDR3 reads TGCAGCGTCGGTGGGAGCGTCTCCTACGAGCAGTACTTC.

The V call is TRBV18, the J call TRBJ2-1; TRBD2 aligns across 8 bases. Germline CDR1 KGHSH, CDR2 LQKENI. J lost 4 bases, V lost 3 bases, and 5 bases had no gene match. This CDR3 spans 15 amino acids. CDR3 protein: CASSPIAGLYNEQFF. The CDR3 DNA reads TGTGCCAGCTCACCTATAGCGGGACTATACAATGAGCAGTTCTTC.

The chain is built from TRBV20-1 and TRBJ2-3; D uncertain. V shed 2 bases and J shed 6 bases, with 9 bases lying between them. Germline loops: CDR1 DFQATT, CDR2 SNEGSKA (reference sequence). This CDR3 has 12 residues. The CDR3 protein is CSARSVADTQYF. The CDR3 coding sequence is TGCAGTGCTAGATCGGTGGCGGATACGCAGTATTTT.

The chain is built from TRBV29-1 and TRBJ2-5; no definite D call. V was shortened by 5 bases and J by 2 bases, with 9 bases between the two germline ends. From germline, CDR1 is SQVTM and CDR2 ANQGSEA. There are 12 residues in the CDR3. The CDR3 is CSVRRDQETQYF. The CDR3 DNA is TGCAGCGTTCGCCGCGATCAAGAGACCCAGTACTTC.

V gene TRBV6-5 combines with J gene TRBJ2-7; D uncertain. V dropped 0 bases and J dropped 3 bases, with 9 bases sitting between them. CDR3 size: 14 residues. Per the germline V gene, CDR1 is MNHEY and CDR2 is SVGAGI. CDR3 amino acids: CASSYSGPGYEQYF. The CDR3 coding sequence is TGTGCCAGCAGTTACTCAGGCCCTGGCTACGAGCAGTACTTC.

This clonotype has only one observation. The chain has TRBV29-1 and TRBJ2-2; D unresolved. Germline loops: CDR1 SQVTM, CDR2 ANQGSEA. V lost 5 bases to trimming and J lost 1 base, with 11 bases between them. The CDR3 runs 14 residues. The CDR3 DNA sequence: TGCAGCGTTCTCTTATCCGGGAACACCGGGGAGCTGTTTTTT. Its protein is CSVLLSGNTGELFF.

The CDR3 spells CASSQASGKYEQYF. In DNA, the CDR3 is TGTGCCAGCAGCCAAGCTAGCGGGAAGTACGAGCAGTACTTC. The chain combines TRBV3-1 with TRBJ2-7, with 9 bases identical to TRBD2. The length of the CDR3 is 14 residues. CDR1 LGHDT and CDR2 YNNKEL come from the germline V gene (reference sequence). Losses at the gene ends were 1 base for V and 4 bases for J; bases not matched to a gene: 2.

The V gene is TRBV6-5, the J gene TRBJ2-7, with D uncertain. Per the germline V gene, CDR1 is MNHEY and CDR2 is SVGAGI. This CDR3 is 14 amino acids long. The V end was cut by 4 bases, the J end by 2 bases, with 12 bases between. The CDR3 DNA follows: TGTGCCAGCAGTTCTAGTGCACCAGCCTACGAGCAGTACTTC. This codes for CASSSSAPAYEQYF.

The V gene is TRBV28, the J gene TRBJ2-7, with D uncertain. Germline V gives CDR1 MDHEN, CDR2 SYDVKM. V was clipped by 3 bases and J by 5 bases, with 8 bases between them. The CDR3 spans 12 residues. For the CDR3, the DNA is TGTGCCAGCAGTTTCCTCCGCAACGAGCAGTACTTC. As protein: CASSFLRNEQYF.

The CDR3 here is CSAAPSSYEQYF. The CDR3 bases are TGCAGTGCTGCCCCGAGTTCCTACGAGCAGTACTTC. The chain recombines TRBV20-1 with TRBJ2-7; D not certain. CDR1 is DFQATT, CDR2 SNEGSKA, per germline (reference sequence). The CDR3 has 12 amino acids. V was cut by 5 bases and J by 1 base, with 9 bases left in between.

DNA for the CDR3: TGCGCCAGCAGCTCGACTAGTAGAGATACGCAGTATTTT. This encodes CASSSTSRDTQYF. The chain is built from TRBV5-1 and TRBJ2-3, with D possibly TRBD2 on 6 matching bases. V was trimmed by 3 bases and J by 5 bases, leaving 10 bases between them. The CDR3 is made up of 13 amino acids. Per the germline V gene, CDR1 is SGHRS and CDR2 is YFSETQ.